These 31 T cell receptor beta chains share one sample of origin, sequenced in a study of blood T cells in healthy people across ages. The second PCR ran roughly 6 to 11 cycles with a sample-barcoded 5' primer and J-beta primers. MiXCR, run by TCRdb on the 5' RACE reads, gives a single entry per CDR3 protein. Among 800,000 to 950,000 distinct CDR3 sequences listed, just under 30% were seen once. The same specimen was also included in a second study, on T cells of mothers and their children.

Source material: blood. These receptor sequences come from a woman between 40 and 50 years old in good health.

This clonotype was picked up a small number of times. The CDR3, as DNA: TGTGCCACCGGGCAGCCGGAGCGCACTGAAGCTTTCTTT. This encodes CATGQPERTEAFF. This chain connects TRBV12-3 or TRBV12-4 to TRBJ1-1; unclear D gene. The V and J ends lost 10 bases and 4 bases respectively, with 16 bases between them. The CDR3 totals 13 residues.

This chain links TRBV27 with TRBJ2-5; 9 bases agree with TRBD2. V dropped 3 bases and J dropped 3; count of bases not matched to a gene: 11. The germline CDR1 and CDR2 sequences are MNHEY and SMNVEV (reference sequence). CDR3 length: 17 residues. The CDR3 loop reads CASSFDDRTSVEETQYF. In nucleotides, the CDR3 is TGTGCCAGCAGTTTTGATGATCGGACTAGCGTAGAAGAGACCCAGTACTTC.

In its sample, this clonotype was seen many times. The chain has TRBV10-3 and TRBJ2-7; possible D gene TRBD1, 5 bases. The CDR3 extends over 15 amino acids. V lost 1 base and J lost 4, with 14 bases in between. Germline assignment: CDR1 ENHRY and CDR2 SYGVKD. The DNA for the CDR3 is TGTGCCATCAGTGAGTACTCTGCAGGGCTATACGAGCAGTACTTC. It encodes CAISEYSAGLYEQYF.

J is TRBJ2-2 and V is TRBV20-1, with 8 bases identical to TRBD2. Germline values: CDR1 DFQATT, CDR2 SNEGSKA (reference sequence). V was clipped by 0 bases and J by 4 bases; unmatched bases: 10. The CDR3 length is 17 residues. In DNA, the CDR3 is TGCAGTGCTAGAGATCCCAGCGGGGGCTCGGTCACCGGGGAGCTGTTTTTT. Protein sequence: CSARDPSGGSVTGELFF.

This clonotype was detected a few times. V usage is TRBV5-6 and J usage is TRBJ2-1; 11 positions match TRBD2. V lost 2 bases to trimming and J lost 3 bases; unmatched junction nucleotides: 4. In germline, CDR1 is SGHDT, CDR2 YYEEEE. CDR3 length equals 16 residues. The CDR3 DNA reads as TGTGCCAGCAGCTTCGTACTAGCGGGGGACTACAATGAGCAGTTCTTC. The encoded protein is CASSFVLAGDYNEQFF.

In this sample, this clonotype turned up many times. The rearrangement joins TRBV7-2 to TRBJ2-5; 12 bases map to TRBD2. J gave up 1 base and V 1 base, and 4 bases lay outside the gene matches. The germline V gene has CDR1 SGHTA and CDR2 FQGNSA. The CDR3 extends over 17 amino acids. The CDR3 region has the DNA TGTGCCAGCAGCTTAGTTGGACTAGCGGGGTTCCAAGAGACCCAGTACTTC. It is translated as CASSLVGLAGFQETQYF.

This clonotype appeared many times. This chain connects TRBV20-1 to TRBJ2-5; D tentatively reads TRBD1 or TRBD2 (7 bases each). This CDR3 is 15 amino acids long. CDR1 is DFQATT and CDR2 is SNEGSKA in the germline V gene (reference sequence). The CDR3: CSPPHRGDRQETQYF. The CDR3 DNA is TGCAGCCCGCCTCACCGGGGGGACAGACAAGAGACCCAGTACTTC.

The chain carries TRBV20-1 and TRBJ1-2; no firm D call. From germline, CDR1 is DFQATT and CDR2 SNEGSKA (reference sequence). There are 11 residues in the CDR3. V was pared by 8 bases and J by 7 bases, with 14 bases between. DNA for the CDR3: TGCAGTCCGAAGGCGGCGGGTGGCTACACCTTC. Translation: CSPKAAGGYTF.

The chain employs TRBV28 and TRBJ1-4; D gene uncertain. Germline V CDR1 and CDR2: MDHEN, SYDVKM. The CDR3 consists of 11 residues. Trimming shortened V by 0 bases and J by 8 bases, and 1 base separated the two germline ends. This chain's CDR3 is CASSLWEKLFF. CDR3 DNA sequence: TGTGCCAGCAGTTTATGGGAAAAACTGTTTTTT.

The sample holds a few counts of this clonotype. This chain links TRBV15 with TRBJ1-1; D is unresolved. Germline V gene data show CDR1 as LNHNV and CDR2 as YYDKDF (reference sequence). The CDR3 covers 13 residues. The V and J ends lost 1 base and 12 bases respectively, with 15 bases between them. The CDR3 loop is CATSRASDGVTFF. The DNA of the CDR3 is TGTGCCACCAGCAGAGCATCCGACGGCGTTACTTTCTTT.

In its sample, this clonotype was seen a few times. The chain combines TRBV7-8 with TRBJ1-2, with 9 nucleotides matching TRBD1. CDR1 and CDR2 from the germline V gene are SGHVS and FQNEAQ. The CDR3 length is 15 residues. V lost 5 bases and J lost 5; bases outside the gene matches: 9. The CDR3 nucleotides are TGTGCCAGCAGCCCCCGAGACAGGGGGACTTATGGCTACACCTTC. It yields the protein CASSPRDRGTYGYTF.

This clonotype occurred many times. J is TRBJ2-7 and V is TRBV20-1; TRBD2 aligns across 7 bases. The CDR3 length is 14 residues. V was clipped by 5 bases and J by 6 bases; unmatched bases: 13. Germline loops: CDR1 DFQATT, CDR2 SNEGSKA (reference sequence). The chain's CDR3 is CSAPQGWTRGEQYF. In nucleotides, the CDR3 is TGCAGTGCTCCGCAGGGTTGGACTAGAGGCGAGCAGTACTTC.

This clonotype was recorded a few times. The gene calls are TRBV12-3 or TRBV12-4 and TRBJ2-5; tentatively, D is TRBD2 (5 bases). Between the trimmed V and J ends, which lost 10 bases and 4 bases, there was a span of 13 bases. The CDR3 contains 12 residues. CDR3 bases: TGTGCCACCGGGTCGGCGGGAGAGACCCAGTACTTC. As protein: CATGSAGETQYF.

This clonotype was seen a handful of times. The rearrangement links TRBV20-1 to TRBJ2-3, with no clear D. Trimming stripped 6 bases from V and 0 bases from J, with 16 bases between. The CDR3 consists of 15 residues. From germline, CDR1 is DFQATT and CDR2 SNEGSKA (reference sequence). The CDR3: CSARLTFPSTDTQYF. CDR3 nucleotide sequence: TGCAGTGCCAGGTTGACTTTTCCTAGCACAGATACGCAGTATTTT.

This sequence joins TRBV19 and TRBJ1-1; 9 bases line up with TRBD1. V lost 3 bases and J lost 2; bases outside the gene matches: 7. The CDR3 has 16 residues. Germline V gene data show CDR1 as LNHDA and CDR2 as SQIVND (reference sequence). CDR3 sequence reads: CASSMGQGKLNTEAFF. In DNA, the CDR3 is TGTGCCAGTAGTATGGGACAGGGTAAACTTAACACTGAAGCTTTCTTT.

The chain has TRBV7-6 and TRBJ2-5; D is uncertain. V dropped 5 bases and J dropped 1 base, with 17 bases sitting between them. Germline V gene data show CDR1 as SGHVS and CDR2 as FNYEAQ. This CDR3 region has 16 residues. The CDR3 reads CASSLKSPSTQETQYF. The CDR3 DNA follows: TGTGCCAGCAGCCTAAAGAGCCCATCAACCCAAGAGACCCAGTACTTC.

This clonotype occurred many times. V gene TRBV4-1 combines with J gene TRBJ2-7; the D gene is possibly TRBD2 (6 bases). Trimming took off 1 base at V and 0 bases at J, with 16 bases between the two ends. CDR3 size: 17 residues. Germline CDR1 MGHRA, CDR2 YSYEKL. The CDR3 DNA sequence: TGCGCCAGCAGCCAAGGGGGCCCTAGCGAAAGCTCCTACGAGCAGTACTTC. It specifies CASSQGGPSESSYEQYF.

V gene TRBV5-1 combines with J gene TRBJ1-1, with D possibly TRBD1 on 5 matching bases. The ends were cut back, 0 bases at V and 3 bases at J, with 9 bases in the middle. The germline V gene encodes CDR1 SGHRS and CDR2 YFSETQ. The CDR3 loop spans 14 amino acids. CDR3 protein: CASSLVMGDTEAFF. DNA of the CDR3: TGCGCCAGCAGCTTGGTGATGGGGGACACTGAAGCTTTCTTT.

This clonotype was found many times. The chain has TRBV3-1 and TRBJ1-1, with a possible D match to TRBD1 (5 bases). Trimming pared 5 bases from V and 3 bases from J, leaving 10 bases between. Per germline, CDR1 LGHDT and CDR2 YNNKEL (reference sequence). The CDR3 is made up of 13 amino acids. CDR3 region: CASSYQGDTEAFF. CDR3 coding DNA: TGTGCCAGCAGCTACCAGGGTGACACTGAAGCTTTCTTT.

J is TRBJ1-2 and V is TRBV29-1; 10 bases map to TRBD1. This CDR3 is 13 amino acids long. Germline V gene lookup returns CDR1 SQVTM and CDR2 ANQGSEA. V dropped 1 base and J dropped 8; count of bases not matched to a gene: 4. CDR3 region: CSVEVTGGFGYTF. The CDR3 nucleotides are TGCAGCGTTGAAGTGACAGGGGGCTTCGGCTACACCTTC.

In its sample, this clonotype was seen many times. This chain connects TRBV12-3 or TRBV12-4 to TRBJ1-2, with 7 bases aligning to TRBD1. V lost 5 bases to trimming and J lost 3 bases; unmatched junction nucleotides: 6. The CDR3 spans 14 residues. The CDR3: CASSIQGRDYGYTF. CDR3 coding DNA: TGTGCCAGCAGTATACAGGGGAGGGACTATGGCTACACCTTC.

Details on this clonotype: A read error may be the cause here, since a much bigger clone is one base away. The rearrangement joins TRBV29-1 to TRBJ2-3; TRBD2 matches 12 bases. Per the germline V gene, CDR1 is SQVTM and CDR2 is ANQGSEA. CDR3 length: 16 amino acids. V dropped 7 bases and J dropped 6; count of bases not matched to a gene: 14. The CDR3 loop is CSGTSPSGGAYDTQYF. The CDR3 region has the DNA TGCAGCGGTACCTCACCTAGCGGGGGGGCGTATGATACGCAGTATTTT.

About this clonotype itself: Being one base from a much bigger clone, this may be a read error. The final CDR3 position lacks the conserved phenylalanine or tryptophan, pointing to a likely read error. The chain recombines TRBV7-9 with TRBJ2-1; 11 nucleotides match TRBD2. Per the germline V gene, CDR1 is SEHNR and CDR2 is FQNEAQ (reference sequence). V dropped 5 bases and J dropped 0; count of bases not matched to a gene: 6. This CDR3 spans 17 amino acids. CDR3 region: CASSGRLAGLSYNEQFV. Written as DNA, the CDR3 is TGTGCCAGCAGCGGCCGACTAGCGGGGCTCTCCTACAATGAGCAGTTCGTC.

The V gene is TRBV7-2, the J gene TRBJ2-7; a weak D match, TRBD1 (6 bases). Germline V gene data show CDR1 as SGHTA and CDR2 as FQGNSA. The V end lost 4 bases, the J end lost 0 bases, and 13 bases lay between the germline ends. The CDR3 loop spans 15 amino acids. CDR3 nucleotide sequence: TGTGCCAGCAGCTCCTTCGGGGACAACTCCTACGAGCAGTACTTC. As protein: CASSSFGDNSYEQYF.

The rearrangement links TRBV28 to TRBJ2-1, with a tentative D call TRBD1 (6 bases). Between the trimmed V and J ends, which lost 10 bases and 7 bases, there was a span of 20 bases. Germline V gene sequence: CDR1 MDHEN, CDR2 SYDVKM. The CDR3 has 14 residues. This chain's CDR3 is CANRRSGTQNEQFF. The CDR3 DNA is TGTGCCAACAGACGGTCGGGGACACAGAATGAGCAGTTCTTC.

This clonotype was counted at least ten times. CDR3 nucleotides: TGTGCCACCAGCAGAGTGGGAGGGCGCAACGAGCAGTACTTC. Translating it yields CATSRVGGRNEQYF. The chain joins TRBV15 to TRBJ2-7, with 7 nucleotides matching TRBD2. This CDR3 spans 14 amino acids. The ends lost 1 base at V and 5 bases at J; junction bases unmatched: 5. Germline V gene sequence: CDR1 LNHNV, CDR2 YYDKDF (reference sequence).

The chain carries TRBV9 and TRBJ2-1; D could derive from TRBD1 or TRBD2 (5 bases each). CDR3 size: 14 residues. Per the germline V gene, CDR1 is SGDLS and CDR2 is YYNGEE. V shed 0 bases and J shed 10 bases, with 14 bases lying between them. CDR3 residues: CASSVAGSSYEQFF. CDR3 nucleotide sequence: TGTGCCAGCAGCGTAGCAGGGAGCTCCTACGAGCAGTTCTTC.

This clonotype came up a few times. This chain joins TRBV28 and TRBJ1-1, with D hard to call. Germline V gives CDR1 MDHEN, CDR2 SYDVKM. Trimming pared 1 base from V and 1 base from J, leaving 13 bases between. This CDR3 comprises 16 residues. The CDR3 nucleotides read TGTGCCAGCAGTTTATTAAATCCCGCTCAGAACACTGAAGCTTTCTTT. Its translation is CASSLLNPAQNTEAFF.

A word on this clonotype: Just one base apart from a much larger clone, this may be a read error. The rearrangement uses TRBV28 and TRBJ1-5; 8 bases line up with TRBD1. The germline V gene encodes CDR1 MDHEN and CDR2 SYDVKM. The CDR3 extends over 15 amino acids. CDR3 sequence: CANSSGGGGNQPQHF. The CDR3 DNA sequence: TGTGCCAACAGTTCAGGGGGCGGGGGCAATCAGCCCCAGCATTTT.

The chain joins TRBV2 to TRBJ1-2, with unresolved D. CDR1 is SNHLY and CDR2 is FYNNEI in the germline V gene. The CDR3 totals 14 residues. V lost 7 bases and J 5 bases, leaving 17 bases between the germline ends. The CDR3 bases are TGTGCCAGCATTATCCAGGCGCGCGATTATGGCTACACCTTC. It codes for CASIIQARDYGYTF.

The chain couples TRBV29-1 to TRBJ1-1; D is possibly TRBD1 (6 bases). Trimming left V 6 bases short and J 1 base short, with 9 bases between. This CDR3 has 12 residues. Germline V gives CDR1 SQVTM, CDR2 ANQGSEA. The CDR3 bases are TGCAGCGTACAGGGTTGGAACACTGAAGCTTTCTTT. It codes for CSVQGWNTEAFF.